Shown below are 2 T cell receptor beta chains from a single sample sequenced in a study of early T cells in non-severe SARS-CoV-2 infection (dated by TCRdb to the early 2020s). Receptor amplification or capture employed 5' RACE. The run used a NextSeq 500. The public reads were run again by TCRdb, first through fastp at Q25 and then through MiXCR, and only productive beta chains were kept. Entries are consolidated by CDR3 protein sequence, retaining the most common genes and DNA. The sample data list around 84,000 distinct CDR3 sequences, and under 11% of these were observed just once. The ten largest clones capture 8% to 10% of the sample. Sequenced material: whole blood, taken at baseline. Receptor source: an adult who was a healthcare worker with PCR-confirmed SARS-CoV-2 infection or an uninfected control (not recorded which).

This clonotype was recorded at least ten times. The CDR3 loop is CASTPLGEAHTEAFF. DNA for the CDR3: TGTGCCAGCACCCCCTTGGGGGAAGCTCACACTGAAGCTTTCTTT. The chain uses TRBV27 and TRBJ1-1, with D possibly TRBD1 on 5 matching bases. Germline V gene lookup returns CDR1 MNHEY and CDR2 SMNVEV (reference sequence). Between the trimmed V and J ends, which lost 7 bases and 3 bases, there was a span of 18 bases. The CDR3 runs to 15 residues.

This clonotype was recorded a few times. The V and J genes are TRBV7-9 and TRBJ2-3, with TRBD1 matching 9 bases. V was pared by 9 bases and J by 3 bases, with 10 bases of the junction left unmatched. The germline CDR1 and CDR2 sequences are SEHNR and FQNEAQ (reference sequence). The CDR3 is 15 amino acids. The CDR3 DNA reads as TGTGCCAGAGCACCTCCCGGACAGGGGACAGATACGCAGTATTTT. It yields the protein CARAPPGQGTDTQYF.